One and the same sample provided the 20 T cell receptor beta chains below, sequenced in a study of cytomegalovirus exposure and HLA in healthy donors. Both 60 Vbeta primers and 13 Jbeta primers went into the PCR. TCRdb's copy holds only in-frame clones and misses some; the assay was immunoSEQ multiplex PCR. The sample totals under 150,000 clones. The sample comprised PBMCs. Source of these receptors: a middle-aged man in good health and CMV-seronegative.

J is TRBJ1-2 and V is TRBV28; D ambiguous. This CDR3 is 16 amino acids long. The germline V gene encodes CDR1 MDHEN and CDR2 SYDVKM. V was shortened by 5 bases and J by 4 bases, with 20 bases between the two germline ends. The CDR3 region is CASSQLFRESGYGYTF. CDR3 sequence (DNA): TGTGCCAGCAGTCAACTGTTTCGTGAGAGCGGCTATGGCTACACCTTC.

The CDR3 nucleotides are TGCGCCAGCAGCATCGGACAGAGCTCCTATAATTCACCCCTCCACTTT. This gives the protein CASSIGQSSYNSPLHF. The J gene is TRBJ1-6, the V gene TRBV5-1; TRBD1 might be the D (6 bases). CDR1 SGHRS and CDR2 YFSETQ come from the germline V gene. V was shortened by 4 bases and J by 0 bases, with 11 bases between the two germline ends. CDR3 length: 16 residues.

The chain carries TRBV4-2 and TRBJ1-2; 9 nucleotides align to TRBD1. This CDR3 spans 15 amino acids. With V trimmed by 1 base and J by 7 bases, 7 bases remained unmatched. Germline V gives CDR1 LGHNA, CDR2 YNFKEQ. The DNA for the CDR3 is TGTGCCAGCAGCCAAGCGGGACAGGGAAGAGGTGGCTACACCTTC. It yields the protein CASSQAGQGRGGYTF.

The J gene is TRBJ1-2, the V gene TRBV7-9, with 11 nucleotides matching TRBD1. Germline values: CDR1 SEHNR, CDR2 FQNEAQ (reference sequence). The CDR3 runs 15 residues. Unmatched junction bases numbered 6, after V lost 5 bases and J lost 4 bases. The CDR3 region has the DNA TGTGCCAGCAGCCCGTCCGGGACAGGGGGCTATGGCTACACCTTC. This sequence encodes CASSPSGTGGYGYTF.

The chain joins TRBV6-5 to TRBJ2-5; D is perhaps TRBD1 (6 bases). Trimming pared 10 bases from V and 3 bases from J, leaving 18 bases between. The CDR3 is made up of 14 amino acids. The germline gives CDR1 MNHEY, CDR2 SVGAGI. The CDR3: CATGPSRGEETQYF. CDR3 DNA: TGTGCCACCGGGCCAAGCAGGGGAGAAGAGACCCAGTACTTC.

V gene TRBV18 combines with J gene TRBJ2-5; TRBD2 matches at 9 bases. The CDR3 totals 17 residues. Germline V gives CDR1 KGHSH, CDR2 LQKENI. The junction had 10 bases not matched to a gene; V was cut back by 0 bases and J by 5 bases. The CDR3 DNA reads TGTGCCAGCTCACCACCCAATAGCGGGGGTCAGAGGGAGACCCAGTACTTC. It codes for CASSPPNSGGQRETQYF.

The CDR3 bases are TGTGCCAGCAGTAAACAGGGAAATTACGAGCAGTACTTC. Translated: CASSKQGNYEQYF. This chain links TRBV6-1 with TRBJ2-7; TRBD1 might be the D (6 bases). The CDR3 spans 13 residues. V was pared by 5 bases and J by 4 bases, with 12 bases between. Per germline, CDR1 MNHNS and CDR2 SASEGT.

V is TRBV7-2 and J is TRBJ2-7, with TRBD2 as a possible D gene (6 bases). This CDR3 spans 14 amino acids. Trimming removed 5 bases from V and 3 bases from J, with 14 bases in between. Germline V gene lookup returns CDR1 SGHTA and CDR2 FQGNSA. The CDR3 DNA reads as TGTGCCAGCAGCCCATCCCCGGGGGTCTACGAGCAGTACTTC. Protein sequence: CASSPSPGVYEQYF.

This chain links TRBV7-8 with TRBJ2-5; a possible D gene is TRBD2 (5 bases). Gene TRBJ2-7 matches the end of the DNA better, so the J call may be wrong. Per germline, CDR1 SGHVS and CDR2 FQNEAQ. The CDR3 has 15 residues. The DNA of the CDR3 is TGTGCCAGCAGCTTGCGTAGTGCGGGTACCTACGAGCAGTACTTC. It is translated as CASSLRSAGTYEQYF.

This chain joins TRBV21-1 and TRBJ1-1. TRBV21-1 is classified as a pseudogene. The CDR3 totals 13 residues. This CDR3 is CASSTGVFTEAFF. CDR3 nucleotides: TGTGCCAGCAGCACCGGGGTATTCACTGAAGCTTTCTTT.

J is TRBJ1-1 and V is TRBV7-8; D is uncertain. The CDR3 sequence is 15 residues long. The ends were cut back, 1 base at V and 0 bases at J, with 9 bases in the middle. CDR1 is SGHVS and CDR2 is FQNEAQ in the germline V gene. The CDR3 region has the DNA TGTGCCAGCAGCTTAGAGGGCGGGTTGAACACTGAAGCTTTCTTT. It codes for CASSLEGGLNTEAFF.

This chain connects TRBV29-1 to TRBJ2-7; possibly TRBD1 for D (5 bases). The germline V and J ends were trimmed by 5 bases and 4 bases, with 12 bases remaining between them. Germline CDR1 and CDR2: SQVTM and ANQGSEA. CDR3 length: 12 amino acids. The CDR3 here is CSVRQGAYEQYF. Here the CDR3 DNA reads TGCAGCGTTCGTCAGGGTGCGTACGAGCAGTACTTC.

This chain joins TRBV6-5 and TRBJ2-4; 10 nucleotides agree with TRBD2. Germline loops: CDR1 MNHEY, CDR2 SVGAGI. J lost 8 bases, V lost 6 bases, and 7 bases had no gene match. CDR3 length: 14 amino acids. The CDR3 DNA follows: TGTGCCAGCAGAACCAGCGGGGGGGCAGACATTCAGTACTTC. This gives the protein CASRTSGGADIQYF.

The rearrangement links TRBV7-3 to TRBJ2-3, with 7 nucleotides matching TRBD2. The CDR3 runs to 17 residues. V shed 0 bases and J 3 bases; nucleotides not matched to a gene: 9. Germline assignment: CDR1 SGHTA and CDR2 FQGTGA. The CDR3 DNA sequence: TGTGCCAGCAGCTTAACTGGGGCTAGCGGAGGTACAGATACGCAGTATTTT. It yields the protein CASSLTGASGGTDTQYF. The variable domain in full, completed from reference TRBV7-3 and TRBJ2-3, reads GAGVSQTPSNKVTEKGKYVELRCDPISGHTALYWYRQSLGQGPEFLIYFQGTGAADDSGLPNDRFFAVRPEGSVSTLKIQRTERGDSAVYLCASSLTGASGGTDTQYFGPGTRLTVL.

The gene calls are TRBV23-1 and TRBJ1-2, with D uncertain. TRBV23-1 belongs to the ORF category, with a function that is uncertain. The CDR3 contains 13 residues. Trimming took off 7 bases at V and 7 bases at J, with 16 bases between the two ends. The CDR3 DNA follows: TGCGCCAGCACCCCTGTGATGAGGGCTGGCTACACCTTC. Its translation is CASTPVMRAGYTF.

The chain is built from TRBV25-1 and TRBJ1-2, with TRBD1 as a possible D gene (6 bases). With 3 bases removed from V and 4 bases from J, the gap between germline ends came to 18 bases. Germline assignment: CDR1 MGHDK and CDR2 SYGVNS. This CDR3 has 16 residues. The CDR3 protein is CASSETLNTGRYGYTF. The DNA of the CDR3 is TGTGCCAGCAGTGAGACGCTTAATACAGGGCGCTATGGCTACACCTTC.

The rearrangement uses TRBV6-5 and TRBJ2-7, with D perhaps TRBD1 (5 bases). The germline V gene encodes CDR1 MNHEY and CDR2 SVGAGI. CDR3 size: 15 residues. The V end lost 2 bases, the J end lost 2 bases, and 13 bases lay between the germline ends. The DNA for the CDR3 is TGTGCCAGCAGTTACACCCCCGACAGTACCTACGAGCAGTACTTC. It yields the protein CASSYTPDSTYEQYF.

The genes are TRBV19 and TRBJ1-2, with D hard to call. Germline CDR1 and CDR2: LNHDA and SQIVND (reference sequence). V was shortened by 10 bases and J by 8 bases, with 32 bases between the two germline ends. The CDR3 is 17 amino acids. The CDR3 DNA is TGTGCCAAGATCCCCGAGGGTACGGAGACCACCTTTTGCGGCTACACCTTC. Protein product: CAKIPEGTETTFCGYTF.

The chain is built from TRBV5-4 and TRBJ1-3; the D is unclear. Trimming took 4 bases from V and 2 from J, leaving 16 bases between them. The CDR3 covers 16 residues. Germline assignment: CDR1 SGHNT and CDR2 YYREEE (reference sequence). CDR3 sequence: CASSPLDPGTGNTIYF. The CDR3 nucleotides read TGTGCCAGCAGCCCGTTAGACCCAGGCACTGGAAACACCATATATTTT.

V usage is TRBV5-1 and J usage is TRBJ2-5; possibly TRBD1 for D (6 bases). This CDR3 is built from 13 residues. From germline, CDR1 is SGHRS and CDR2 YFSETQ. V was clipped by 2 bases and J by 5 bases, with 10 bases between them. The CDR3 DNA reads as TGCGCCAGCAGCTTTGGAAGGGGGGAGACCCAGTACTTC. It codes for CASSFGRGETQYF.